These 4 T cell receptor beta chains came from one sample sequenced in a study of vaccination and CD4 T cells after COVID-19. These receptors' targets are unknown. With the Oncomine TCR Beta short-read assay, DNA from cultured CD4+ T cells was sequenced. Genomic DNA from cultured CD4+ T cells was extracted. TCRdb reprocessed the PCR reads with MiXCR, giving one entry per CDR3 protein. The sample holds 8,000 to 10,000 distinct CDR3 sequences, 30% to 35% seen once. Sample treatment: approximately nine-day PBMC culture with coronavirus spike peptide pools or control peptides (ViraFEST assay). One should note that the unexposed donor's CD4+ T cells were collected before the COVID-19 pandemic (2011-2018). The sample consisted of CD4+ T cells from blood, cultured in vitro. The receptors derive from a human donor in good health.

This clonotype has only a few counts. The chain recombines TRBV20-1 with TRBJ1-3; D remains unclear. With 6 bases removed from V and 7 bases from J, the gap between germline ends came to 19 bases. Germline CDR1 is DFQATT and CDR2 is SNEGSKA (reference sequence). The CDR3 runs 14 residues. CDR3 region: CSARSSLLGNTIYF. In nucleotides, the CDR3 is TGCAGTGCCCGATCGAGCCTTCTAGGGAACACCATATATTTT.

This chain uses TRBV10-3 with TRBJ2-1; 10 bases map to TRBD2. Germline V gene data show CDR1 as ENHRY and CDR2 as SYGVKD. J lost 6 bases, V lost 3 bases, and 14 bases had no gene match. The CDR3 covers 18 residues. In DNA form, the CDR3 reads TGTGCCATCAGTGATCCCGGGCGCGGGACTAGCGCGAGCAATGAGCAGTTCTTC. This codes for CAISDPGRGTSASNEQFF.

The chain links TRBV11-1 to TRBJ2-5; D not resolved. Germline V gene lookup returns CDR1 SGHAT and CDR2 FQDESV (reference sequence). This CDR3 is built from 13 residues. The V end lost 5 bases, the J end lost 1 base, and 8 bases lay between the germline ends. The CDR3 DNA sequence: TGTGCCAGCAGCCCCGGACCCCAAGAGACCCAGTACTTC. Translating it yields CASSPGPQETQYF. The full variable domain, completed using reference TRBV11-1 and TRBJ2-5, is EAEVAQSPRYKITEKSQAVAFWCDPISGHATLYWYRQILGQGPELLVQFQDESVVDDSQLPKDRFSAERLKGVDSTLKIQPAELGDSAMYLCASSPGPQETQYFGPGTRLLVL.

The V gene is TRBV24-1, the J gene TRBJ2-6, with D perhaps TRBD1 (6 bases). V lost 9 bases and J 4 bases, leaving 15 bases between the germline ends. CDR3 length: 15 amino acids. Per the germline V gene, CDR1 is KGHDR and CDR2 is SFDVKD. The CDR3 nucleotides read TGTGCCACCGGACACAGGGTTGCCGGGGCCAACGTCCTGACTTTC. Encoded protein: CATGHRVAGANVLTF.